What follows are 24 T cell receptor beta chains derived from one specimen sequenced in a study of shared clonotypes between healthy human individuals (dated by TCRdb to about 2020). The library came from the immunoSEQ multiplex PCR assay. This immuneACCESS table, as held by TCRdb, lists in-frame sequences with V and J called but not all clones. Of the missing ones, under half trace to an unresolved V gene in checked studies; the others have no known cause. The sample data list approximately 470,000 clones, and roughly 80% of these were observed just once. The top ten clonotypes cover about 11% of the sample. What was sequenced was PBMCs. The receptor set was obtained from a woman aged 40 to 50 in good health. Some clones in this sample may be carry-over from other donors' samples.

This clone was seen only once. The chain uses TRBV7-3 and TRBJ1-1; tentatively, D is TRBD1 (5 bases). The germline gives CDR1 SGHTA, CDR2 FQGTGA. The CDR3 contains 13 residues. Trimming cost V 5 bases and J 1 base, with 8 bases left between them. The CDR3 reads CASSATGNTEAFF. The CDR3 DNA sequence: TGTGCCAGCAGCGCCACAGGGAACACTGAAGCTTTCTTT. Full variable domain (missing parts from reference TRBV7-3 and TRBJ1-1): GAGVSQTPSNKVTEKGKYVELRCDPISGHTALYWYRQSLGQGPEFLIYFQGTGAADDSGLPNDRFFAVRPEGSVSTLKIQRTERGDSAVYLCASSATGNTEAFFGQGTRLTVV.

This chain connects TRBV7-9 to TRBJ1-1; 9 bases align to TRBD1. Germline V gene sequence: CDR1 SEHNR, CDR2 FQNEAQ (reference sequence). V was pared by 4 bases and J by 4 bases, with 7 bases of the junction left unmatched. The CDR3 is 15 amino acids. This CDR3 reads CASSWGTGRGTEAFF. Written as DNA, the CDR3 is TGTGCCAGCAGCTGGGGGACAGGGAGGGGCACTGAAGCTTTCTTT. Based on the CDR3 plus reference TRBV7-9 and TRBJ1-1, the full variable domain is DTGVSQNPRHKITKRGQNVTFRCDPISEHNRLYWYRQTLGQGPEFLTYFQNEAQLEKSRLLSDRFSAERPKGSFSTLEIQRTEQGDSAMYLCASSWGTGRGTEAFFGQGTRLTVV.

In this sample, this clone turned up a few times. The genes are TRBV19 and TRBJ2-3, with D perhaps given as TRBD1 or TRBD2 (5 bases each). Germline lookup yields CDR1 LNHDA and CDR2 SQIVND (reference sequence). The CDR3 has 16 amino acids. Trimming stripped 2 bases from V and 2 bases from J, with 14 bases between. The DNA for the CDR3 is TGTGCCAGTAGTATAATGGGGCGGGCTTACACAGATACGCAGTATTTT. Protein: CASSIMGRAYTDTQYF.

This clone was recorded a few times. The chain employs TRBV6-5 and TRBJ2-1; the D gene is possibly TRBD2 (6 bases). Germline loops: CDR1 MNHEY, CDR2 SVGAGI. The CDR3 is 16 amino acids. V was clipped by 7 bases and J by 0 bases, with 16 bases between them. The CDR3 loop is CASIYSGSSSYNEQFF. Written as DNA, the CDR3 is TGTGCCAGCATTTATAGCGGTTCAAGCTCCTACAATGAGCAGTTCTTC.

This chain connects TRBV7-9 to TRBJ1-1, with 8 bases fitting TRBD1. The germline V gene has CDR1 SEHNR and CDR2 FQNEAQ (reference sequence). J lost 7 bases, V lost 5 bases, and 9 bases had no gene match. This CDR3 is built from 14 residues. CDR3 in DNA: TGTGCCAGCAGCCCACGGACAGGGTGGGGTGAAGCTTTCTTT. Residues: CASSPRTGWGEAFF. The complete variable domain, with remaining parts taken from reference TRBV7-9 and TRBJ1-1, reads DTGVSQNPRHKITKRGQNVTFRCDPISEHNRLYWYRQTLGQGPEFLTYFQNEAQLEKSRLLSDRFSAERPKGSFSTLEIQRTEQGDSAMYLCASSPRTGWGEAFFGQGTRLTVV.

The genes are TRBV23-1 and TRBJ1-2; D might be TRBD1 (6 bases). TRBV23-1 is treated as an ORF (open reading frame) with a function not yet certain. With 3 bases removed from V and 2 bases from J, the gap between germline ends came to 13 bases. The CDR3 is made up of 15 amino acids. The CDR3 is CASSQIRGSNYGYTF. The CDR3, as DNA: TGCGCCAGCAGTCAGATTAGGGGGTCCAACTATGGCTACACCTTC.

Remarks on this clone: A much larger clone lies a single base off, so this may be a read error. The chain employs TRBV7-9 and TRBJ2-5; no clear D. The CDR3 runs to 11 residues. Germline V lookup: CDR1 SEHNR, CDR2 FQNEAQ (reference sequence). V lost 5 bases and J lost 0, with 1 base in between. As DNA, the CDR3 is TGTGCCAGCAGCCACCAAGAGACCCAGTACTTC. Translating gives CASSHQETQYF.

V and J are TRBV25-1 and TRBJ1-1; 9 bases match TRBD1. The CDR3 has 14 residues. Germline V CDR1 and CDR2: MGHDK, SYGVNS. Losses at the gene ends were 11 bases for V and 6 bases for J; bases not matched to a gene: 13. CDR3 sequence reads: CAGSTGGIWSEAFF. In nucleotides, the CDR3 is TGTGCCGGCTCGACAGGGGGTATCTGGTCTGAAGCTTTCTTT.

The V call is TRBV5-6, the J call TRBJ1-2; no definite D call. The CDR3 contains 13 residues. The V end was cut by 4 bases, the J end by 9 bases, with 16 bases between. Per the germline V gene, CDR1 is SGHDT and CDR2 is YYEEEE. In DNA, the CDR3 is TGTGCCAGCAGCCCTTGGACTGGAGCCAGCTACACCTTC. Its translation: CASSPWTGASYTF.

This clone was recorded only once. The chain combines TRBV2 with TRBJ2-1; the D is unclear. The germline V gene encodes CDR1 SNHLY and CDR2 FYNNEI. V dropped 2 bases and J dropped 2 bases, with 13 bases sitting between them. The CDR3 sequence is 16 residues long. CDR3 nucleotide sequence: TGTGCCAGCAGTGAATCACTTCCCGGTCCCTACAATGAGCAGTTCTTC. Its protein product is CASSESLPGPYNEQFF.

Concerning this clone itself: Being one base from a much bigger clone, this may be a read error. The rearrangement joins TRBV5-6 to TRBJ2-5; 7 nucleotides line up with TRBD2. This CDR3 is 13 amino acids long. Germline V gene data show CDR1 as SGHDT and CDR2 as YYEEEE. V shed 7 bases and J 1 base; nucleotides not matched to a gene: 4. CDR3 DNA sequence: TGTGCCAGCTGCGCGGGGGTCCAAGAGACCCAGTACTTC. Its translation is CASCAGVQETQYF.

The CDR3 DNA follows: TGTGCCAGCAGCTCGACTGGGACTAGCGGGAGGTTGGATGAGCAGTTCTTC. Residues: CASSSTGTSGRLDEQFF. The chain combines TRBV7-9 with TRBJ2-1; 15 bases line up with TRBD2. Germline V gives CDR1 SEHNR, CDR2 FQNEAQ (reference sequence). This CDR3 region has 17 residues. V shed 4 bases, J shed 8 bases, and the junction held 9 bases outside the gene matches.

This clone is a singleton in its sample. The genes are TRBV19 and TRBJ1-5; D may be TRBD1 (6 bases). This CDR3 comprises 14 residues. Deletions cut 4 bases from V and 6 bases from J, with 13 bases between. The germline gives CDR1 LNHDA, CDR2 SQIVND (reference sequence). In DNA, the CDR3 is TGTGCCAGTAGTACCCCGGGACACTTTCAGCCCCAGCATTTT. Translating gives CASSTPGHFQPQHF.

DNA for the CDR3: TGTGCCAGCAGCTTAGGAGACCCCGGCCAGCCCCAGCATTTT. Translating gives CASSLGDPGQPQHF. The chain uses TRBV7-2 and TRBJ1-5; no reliable D call. CDR1 is SGHTA and CDR2 is FQGNSA in the germline V gene. The CDR3 is 14 amino acids. V was shortened by 1 base and J by 7 bases, with 11 bases between the two germline ends.

The genes are TRBV7-2 and TRBJ1-6; no clear D. The germline CDR1 and CDR2 sequences are SGHTA and FQGNSA. The CDR3 spans 12 residues. The V end was cut by 1 base, the J end by 14 bases, with 9 bases between. CDR3 DNA sequence: TGTGCCAGCAGCTTAGGTGGCCTGGCCCTCCACTTT. It is translated as CASSLGGLALHF.

The chain recombines TRBV7-3 with TRBJ2-6, with D unresolved. Trimming stripped 5 bases from V and 0 bases from J, with 8 bases between. This CDR3 has 15 amino acids. CDR1 and CDR2 from the germline V gene are SGHTA and FQGTGA. The CDR3 coding sequence is TGTGCCAGCAGCCCAGAGAGCTCTGGGGCCAACGTCCTGACTTTC. Translation: CASSPESSGANVLTF.

This sequence joins TRBV7-3 and TRBJ2-1; D tentatively reads TRBD1 or TRBD2 (5 bases each). V lost 1 base and J lost 4, with 17 bases in between. This CDR3 comprises 17 residues. In germline, CDR1 is SGHTA, CDR2 FQGTGA. This chain's CDR3 is CASSLNAGANSYNEQFF. The CDR3 nucleotides are TGTGCCAGCAGCTTAAATGCCGGGGCCAACTCATACAATGAGCAGTTCTTC. Full variable domain (rest looked up from reference TRBV7-3 and TRBJ2-1): GAGVSQTPSNKVTEKGKYVELRCDPISGHTALYWYRQSLGQGPEFLIYFQGTGAADDSGLPNDRFFAVRPEGSVSTLKIQRTERGDSAVYLCASSLNAGANSYNEQFFGPGTRLTVL.

The chain has TRBV5-1 and TRBJ2-2; 7 nucleotides line up with TRBD1. Germline loops: CDR1 SGHRS, CDR2 YFSETQ. V shed 0 bases and J 0 bases; nucleotides not matched to a gene: 2. The CDR3 runs 16 residues. CDR3 protein: CASSLEGATNTGELFF. CDR3 bases: TGCGCCAGCAGCTTGGAGGGGGCCACGAACACCGGGGAGCTGTTTTTT.

The chain has TRBV27 and TRBJ2-1; D is possibly TRBD2 (5 bases). The CDR3 runs 16 residues. The germline V gene has CDR1 MNHEY and CDR2 SMNVEV (reference sequence). V was trimmed by 5 bases and J by 0 bases, leaving 14 bases between them. This CDR3 is CASSTSDYSSYNEQFF. CDR3 sequence (DNA): TGTGCCAGCAGTACATCCGACTACAGCTCCTACAATGAGCAGTTCTTC.

Details on this clone: The sample has other DNA sequences that encode this CDR3 too. The chain has TRBV19 and TRBJ2-7; TRBD2 is a possible D gene (5 bases). The V end was cut by 6 bases, the J end by 3 bases, with 15 bases between. The CDR3 totals 14 residues. The germline V gene has CDR1 LNHDA and CDR2 SQIVND (reference sequence). Here the CDR3 DNA reads TGTGCCAGTAGCGCCCGGACTGGCGACTACGAGCAGTACTTC. Protein: CASSARTGDYEQYF. Using reference TRBV19 and TRBJ2-7 for the parts outside the CDR3, the full variable domain is DGGITQSPKYLFRKEGQNVTLSCEQNLNHDAMYWYRQDPGQGLRLIYYSQIVNDFQKGDIAEGYSVSREKKESFPLTVTSAQKNPTAFYLCASSARTGDYEQYFGPGTRLTVT.

The chain links TRBV30 to TRBJ1-1; maybe TRBD1 (5 bases). Germline V gives CDR1 GTSNPN, CDR2 SVGIG (reference sequence). Trimming removed 1 base from V and 10 bases from J, with 13 bases in between. This CDR3 spans 12 amino acids. The chain's CDR3 is CAWSALGPLAFF. CDR3 DNA sequence: TGTGCCTGGAGTGCATTGGGGCCTTTAGCTTTCTTT.

This clone was picked up one time. The rearrangement uses TRBV7-2 and TRBJ1-5; a weak D match, TRBD1 (5 bases). V was pared by 1 base and J by 5 bases, with 15 bases between. Germline V lookup: CDR1 SGHTA, CDR2 FQGNSA. The CDR3 is 16 amino acids. The DNA for the CDR3 is TGTGCCAGCAGCTTAGAAGCGACAGCCCTCGATCAGCCCCAGCATTTT. Protein sequence: CASSLEATALDQPQHF.

V and J are TRBV7-8 and TRBJ1-2; 12 bases fit TRBD1. The CDR3 contains 16 residues. With 4 bases clipped from V and 3 bases from J, the junction kept 6 bases outside the gene matches. Germline CDR1 is SGHVS and CDR2 is FQNEAQ. The CDR3 is CASSSGQGAVYYGYTF. DNA for the CDR3: TGTGCCAGCAGCTCGGGACAGGGGGCTGTGTACTATGGCTACACCTTC.

In the case of this clone: Other DNA sequences in this specimen translate into the identical CDR3. The V gene is TRBV28, the J gene TRBJ2-7; D is perhaps TRBD1 or TRBD2 (5 bases each). The CDR3 extends over 13 amino acids. Trimming shortened V by 5 bases and J by 3 bases, and 11 bases separated the two germline ends. Germline V gene lookup returns CDR1 MDHEN and CDR2 SYDVKM. DNA for the CDR3: TGTGCCAGCAGTACGGGACCTCTCTACGAGCAGTACTTC. This encodes CASSTGPLYEQYF.